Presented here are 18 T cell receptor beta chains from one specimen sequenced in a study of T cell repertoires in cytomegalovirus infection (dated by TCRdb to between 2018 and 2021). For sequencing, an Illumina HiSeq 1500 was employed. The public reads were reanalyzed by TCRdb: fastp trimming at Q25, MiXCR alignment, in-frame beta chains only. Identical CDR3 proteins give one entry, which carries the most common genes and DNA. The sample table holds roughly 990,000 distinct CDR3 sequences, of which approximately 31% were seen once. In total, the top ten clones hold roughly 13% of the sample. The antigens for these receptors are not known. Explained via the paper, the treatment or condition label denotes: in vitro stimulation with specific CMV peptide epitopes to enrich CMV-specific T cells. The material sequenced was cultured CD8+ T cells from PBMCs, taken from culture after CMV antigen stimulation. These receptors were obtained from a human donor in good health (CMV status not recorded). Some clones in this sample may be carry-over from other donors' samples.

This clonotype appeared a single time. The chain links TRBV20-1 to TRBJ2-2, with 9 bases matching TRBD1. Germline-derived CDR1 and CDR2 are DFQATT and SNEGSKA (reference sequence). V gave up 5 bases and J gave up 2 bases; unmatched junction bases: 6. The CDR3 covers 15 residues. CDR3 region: CSAYGQGHNTGELFF. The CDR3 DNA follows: TGCAGTGCTTATGGACAGGGGCACAACACCGGGGAGCTGTTTTTT.

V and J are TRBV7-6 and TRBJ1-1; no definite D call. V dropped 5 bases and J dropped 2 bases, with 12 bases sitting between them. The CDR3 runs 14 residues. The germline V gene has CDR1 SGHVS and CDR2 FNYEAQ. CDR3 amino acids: CASSHDPGNTEAFF. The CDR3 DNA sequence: TGTGCCAGCAGCCACGATCCGGGCAACACTGAAGCTTTCTTT.

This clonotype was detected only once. The DNA for the CDR3 is TGTGCAAGCGCGAGGGTGACAGGGGGCGGCTGGAACACCGGGGATTTGTTTTTT. As protein: CASARVTGGGWNTGDLFF. The chain recombines TRBV27 with TRBJ2-2; 10 bases align to TRBD1. The CDR3 is made up of 18 amino acids. Germline loops: CDR1 MNHEY, CDR2 SMNVEV (reference sequence).

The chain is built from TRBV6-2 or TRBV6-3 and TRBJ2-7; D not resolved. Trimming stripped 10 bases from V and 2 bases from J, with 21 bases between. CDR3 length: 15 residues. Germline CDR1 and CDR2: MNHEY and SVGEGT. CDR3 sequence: CANRTDKLRPYEQYV. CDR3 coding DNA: TGTGCCAACAGAACAGATAAGTTAAGACCCTACGAGCAGTACGTC.

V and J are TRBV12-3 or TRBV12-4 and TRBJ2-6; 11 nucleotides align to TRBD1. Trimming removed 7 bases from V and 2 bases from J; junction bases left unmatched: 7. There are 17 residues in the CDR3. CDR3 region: CASTSPGQGAGANVLTF. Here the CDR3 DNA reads TGTGCCAGCACTTCCCCGGGACAGGGGGCTGGGGCCAACGTCCTGACTTTC.

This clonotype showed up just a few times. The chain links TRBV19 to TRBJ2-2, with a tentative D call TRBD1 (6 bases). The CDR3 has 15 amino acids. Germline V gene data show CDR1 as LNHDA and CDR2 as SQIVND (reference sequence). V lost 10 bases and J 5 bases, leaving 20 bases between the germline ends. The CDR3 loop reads CATRDTPFDTGELFF. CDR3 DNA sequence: TGTGCCACCCGGGACACCCCATTCGATACCGGGGAGCTGTTTTTT.

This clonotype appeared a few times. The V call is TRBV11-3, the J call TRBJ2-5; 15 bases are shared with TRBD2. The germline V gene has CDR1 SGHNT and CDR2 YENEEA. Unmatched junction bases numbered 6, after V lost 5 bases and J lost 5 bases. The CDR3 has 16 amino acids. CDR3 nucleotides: TGTGCCAGCAGCCCGGGACTAGCGGGGGGCGATGAGACCCAGTACTTC. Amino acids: CASSPGLAGGDETQYF. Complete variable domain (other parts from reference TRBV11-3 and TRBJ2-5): EAGVVQSPRYKIIEKKQPVAFWCNPISGHNTLYWYLQNLGQGPELLIRYENEEAVDDSQLPKDRFSAERLKGVDSTLKIQPAELGDSAVYLCASSPGLAGGDETQYFGPGTRLLVL.

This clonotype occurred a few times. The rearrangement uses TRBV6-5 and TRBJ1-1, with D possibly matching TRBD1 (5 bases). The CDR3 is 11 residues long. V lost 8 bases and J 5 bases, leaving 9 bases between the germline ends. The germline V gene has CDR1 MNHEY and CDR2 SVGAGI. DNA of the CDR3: TGTGCCAGCGCCCGGGGGACTGAAGCTTTCTTT. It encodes CASARGTEAFF.

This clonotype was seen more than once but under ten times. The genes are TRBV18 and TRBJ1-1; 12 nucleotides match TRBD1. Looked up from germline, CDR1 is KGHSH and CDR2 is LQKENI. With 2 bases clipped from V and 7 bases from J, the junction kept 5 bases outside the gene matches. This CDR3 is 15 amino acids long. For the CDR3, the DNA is TGTGCCAGCTCACCATCGGGACAGGGGGCTGGTGAAGCTTTCTTT. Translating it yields CASSPSGQGAGEAFF.

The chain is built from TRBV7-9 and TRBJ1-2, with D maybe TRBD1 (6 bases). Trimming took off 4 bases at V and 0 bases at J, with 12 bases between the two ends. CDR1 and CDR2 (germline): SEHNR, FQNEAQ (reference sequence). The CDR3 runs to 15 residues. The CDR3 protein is CASSSLQGANYGYTF. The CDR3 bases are TGTGCCAGCAGCTCACTACAGGGAGCTAACTATGGCTACACCTTC.

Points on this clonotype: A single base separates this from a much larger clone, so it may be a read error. This CDR3 reads CASSLSHTADTQYF. The CDR3 DNA reads TGTGCCAGCAGTTTGAGTCATACCGCAGATACGCAGTATTTT. The rearrangement joins TRBV12-3 or TRBV12-4 to TRBJ2-3; no definite D call. This CDR3 is built from 14 residues. The ends were cut back, 3 bases at V and 4 bases at J, with 11 bases in the middle.

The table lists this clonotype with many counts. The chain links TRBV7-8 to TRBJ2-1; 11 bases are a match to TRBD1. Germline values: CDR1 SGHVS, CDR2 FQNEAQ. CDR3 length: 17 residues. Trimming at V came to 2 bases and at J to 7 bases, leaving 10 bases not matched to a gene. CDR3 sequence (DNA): TGTGCCAGCAGCTTATTAGTTTTGGGGACAGGGGGGAATGAGCAGTTCTTC. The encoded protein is CASSLLVLGTGGNEQFF.

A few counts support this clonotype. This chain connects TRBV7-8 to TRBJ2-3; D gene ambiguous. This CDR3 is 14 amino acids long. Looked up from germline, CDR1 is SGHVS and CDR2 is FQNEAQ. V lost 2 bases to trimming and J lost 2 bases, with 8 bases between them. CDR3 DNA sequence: TGTGCCAGCAGCTTAATCAGTCTCACAGATACGCAGTATTTT. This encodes CASSLISLTDTQYF.

DNA of the CDR3: TGTGCCATCAGTCGAACGGTGACTAGCGGCTCCTACGAGCAGTACTTC. Its translation is CAISRTVTSGSYEQYF. The chain employs TRBV10-3 and TRBJ2-7, with TRBD2 identical over 9 bases. Germline V CDR1 and CDR2: ENHRY, SYGVKD. V was clipped by 5 bases and J by 0 bases; unmatched bases: 8. The length of the CDR3 is 16 residues.

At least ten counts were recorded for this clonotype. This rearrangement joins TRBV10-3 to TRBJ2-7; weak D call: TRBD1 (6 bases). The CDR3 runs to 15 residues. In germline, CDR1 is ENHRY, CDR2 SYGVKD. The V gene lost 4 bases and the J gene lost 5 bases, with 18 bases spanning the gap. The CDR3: CAISAWRAPGDEQYF. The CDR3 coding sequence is TGTGCCATCAGTGCCTGGCGGGCCCCAGGGGACGAGCAGTACTTC.

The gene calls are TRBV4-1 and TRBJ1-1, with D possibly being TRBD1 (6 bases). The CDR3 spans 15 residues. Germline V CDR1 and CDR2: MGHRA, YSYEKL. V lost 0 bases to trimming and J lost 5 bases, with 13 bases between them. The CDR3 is CASSQEDQGGTEAFF. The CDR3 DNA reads TGCGCCAGCAGCCAAGAGGATCAAGGGGGAACTGAAGCTTTCTTT.

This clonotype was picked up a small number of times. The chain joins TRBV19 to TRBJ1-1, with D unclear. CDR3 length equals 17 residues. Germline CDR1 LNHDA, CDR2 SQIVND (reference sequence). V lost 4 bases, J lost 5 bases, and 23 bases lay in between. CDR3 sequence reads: CASSTPPDGGSGTEAFF. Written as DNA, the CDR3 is TGTGCCAGTAGTACCCCTCCCGACGGAGGCAGCGGGACTGAAGCTTTCTTT. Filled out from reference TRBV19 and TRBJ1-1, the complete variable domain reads DGGITQSPKYLFRKEGQNVTLSCEQNLNHDAMYWYRQDPGQGLRLIYYSQIVNDFQKGDIAEGYSVSREKKESFPLTVTSAQKNPTAFYLCASSTPPDGGSGTEAFFGQGTRLTVV.

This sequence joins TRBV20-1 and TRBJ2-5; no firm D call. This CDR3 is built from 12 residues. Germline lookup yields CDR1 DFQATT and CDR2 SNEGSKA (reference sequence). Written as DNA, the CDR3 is TGCAGCGTCCCCTTTTTGGGAGAGACCCAGTACTTC. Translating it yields CSVPFLGETQYF.